This T cell receptor (beta chain) was sequenced in a study of CD8 T cells in ankylosing spondylitis. Study results and caveats: A TCR beta motif of eight highly homologous variants appeared characteristic of ankylosing spondylitis blood. A number of the motif variants had already been described in reactive arthritis synovial fluid and blood.

The authors made TCR beta libraries by quantitative 5'-RACE with molecular barcodes. TCRdb redid the calling of the 5' RACE reads with MiXCR, one entry per CDR3 protein. This sample yields fewer than 250,000 distinct CDR3 sequences, of which about 10% are seen a single time; about 2.8% belongs to the top ten. Trimming removed 3 bases from V and 4 bases from J; junction bases left unmatched: 3. Germline lookup yields CDR1 SSHAT and CDR2 FNYEAQ (reference sequence). The CDR3 loop spans 14 amino acids. This clonotype was observed a handful of times. Its target is unknown. The rearrangement links TRBV7-7 to TRBJ2-5; TRBD1 matches 9 bases. The source is a male donor with ankylosing spondylitis or in good health (not recorded which). Specimen: blood, either unsorted or a sorted T cell fraction (not recorded which). CDR3 DNA sequence: TGTGCCAGCAGCTTGGACAGGGGATCAGAGACCCAGTACTTC. This gives the protein CASSLDRGSETQYF. Using reference TRBV7-7 and TRBJ2-5 for the parts outside the CDR3, the full variable domain is GAGVSQSPRYKVTKRGQDVTLRCDPISSHATLYWYQQALGQGPEFLTYFNYEAQPDKSGLPSDRFSAERPEGSISTLTIQRTEQRDSAMYRCASSLDRGSETQYFGPGTRLLVL.